Listed below are T cell receptor beta chains from one sample, sequenced in a study of T cell responses to AZD1222 COVID-19 vaccine. The assay was immunoSEQ multiplex PCR, and TCRdb's table has in-frame clones only and misses some. The profile shows roughly 190,000 clones, about nine tenths of them singletons. The sample consisted of peripheral blood, taken 28 days after the second AZD1222 dose. These TCRs come from an adult who received the AZD1222 COVID-19 vaccine. CDR3s include the opening cysteine and the closing phenylalanine or tryptophan. A D gene is named only where the DNA matches it firmly. Size tells how often a clone was seen (once, few, many) or the class of an expanded clone, and some rows leave it out.

V,J,size,D,CDR3,DNA
TRBV7-8,TRBJ2-2,NA,NA,CASTRTGELFF,TGTGCCAGCACACGGACCGGGGAGCTGTTTTTT
TRBV7-9,TRBJ1-5,NA,TRBD1,CASSLGQGWNQPQHF,TGTGCCAGCAGCTTAGGACAGGGGTGGAATCAGCCCCAGCATTTT
TRBV10-3,TRBJ2-5,once,TRBD1,CAISGQGIRETQYF,TGTGCCATCAGTGGACAGGGGATACGAGAGACCCAGTACTTC
TRBV10-2,TRBJ1-4,NA,NA,CASSVWGGGGTNEKLFF,TGCGCCAGCAGTGTCTGGGGGGGCGGAGGAACTAATGAAAAACTGTTTTTT
TRBV11-2,TRBJ2-3,NA,NA,CASNQAGGMTRDTQYF,TGTGCCAGCAATCAGGCAGGGGGGATGACTAGGGATACGCAGTATTTT
TRBV4-1,TRBJ2-3,NA,NA,CASSRTQGIGTDTQYF,TGCGCCAGCAGCCGCACACAGGGAATAGGTACAGATACGCAGTATTTT
TRBV5-8,TRBJ1-4,NA,NA,CASSLGQALRGEKLFF,TGTGCCAGCAGCTTGGGGCAGGCCCTCCGCGGTGAAAAACTGTTTTTT
TRBV5-6,TRBJ2-7,NA,NA,CASSSYRLDQTYEQYF,TGTGCCAGCAGCTCATACAGGTTAGATCAAACCTACGAGCAGTACTTC
TRBV2,TRBJ2-3,NA,NA,CASSEESAAVTDTQYF,TGTGCCAGCAGTGAAGAAAGCGCGGCGGTAACAGATACGCAGTATTTT
TRBV5-6,TRBJ2-6,NA,TRBD1,CASSPRGDRVSGANVLTF,TGTGCCAGCAGCCCGAGGGGGGACAGGGTATCTGGGGCCAACGTCCTGACTTTC
TRBV7-9,TRBJ2-2,NA,NA,CASSFGITGELFF,TGTGCCAGCAGCTTCGGCATAACCGGGGAGCTGTTTTTT
TRBV6-6,TRBJ2-7,NA,NA,CASRYTEDEQYF,TGTGCCAGCAGATACACAGAAGACGAGCAGTACTTC
TRBV27,TRBJ2-1,few,NA,CASSSPLRPKQFF,TGTGCCAGCAGTTCTCCCCTAAGACCAAAGCAGTTCTTC
TRBV18,TRBJ1-1,NA,TRBD1,CASSPLGRDRGRGEAFF,TGTGCCAGCTCACCACTCGGCCGGGACAGGGGTCGGGGTGAAGCTTTCTTT
TRBV11-2,TRBJ1-1,NA,TRBD1,CASSLGRQGGTEAFF,TGTGCCAGCAGCTTAGGGAGGCAGGGGGGGACTGAAGCTTTCTTT
TRBV4-1,TRBJ2-7,NA,NA,CASSPLVGSSYEQYF,TGCGCCAGCAGCCCCCTGGTTGGAAGCTCCTACGAGCAGTACTTC
TRBV6-6,TRBJ2-7,NA,NA,CASSHGVARDDEQYF,TGTGCCAGCAGCCACGGGGTCGCCAGGGACGACGAGCAGTACTTC
TRBV29-1,TRBJ2-1,NA,NA,CSVGTGTNEQFF,TGCAGCGTTGGAACCGGGACAAATGAGCAGTTCTTC
TRBV5-6,TRBJ1-1,NA,NA,CASSFDKGSTIMNTEAFF,TGTGCCAGCAGCTTTGACAAGGGCTCTACTATTATGAACACTGAAGCTTTCTTT
TRBV6-5,TRBJ2-7,NA,TRBD2,CASKEDFSGPYEQYF,TGTGCCAGCAAGGAGGATTTTAGCGGGCCGTACGAGCAGTACTTC
TRBV7-6,TRBJ2-3,NA,TRBD2,CASSVRLAVSTDTQYF,TGTGCCAGCAGCGTACGACTAGCGGTTAGCACAGATACGCAGTATTTT
TRBV30,TRBJ1-4,NA,TRBD1,CAWGQGNEKLFF,TGTGCCTGGGGACAGGGTAATGAAAAACTGTTTTTT
TRBV7-2,TRBJ2-3,NA,TRBD2,CASSLARGGRTDTQYF,TGTGCCAGCAGCTTAGCGCGCGGGGGGCGCACAGATACGCAGTATTTT
TRBV9,TRBJ1-3,NA,TRBD1,CASSARTGQGARGNTIYF,TGTGCCAGCAGCGCCCGAACCGGACAGGGGGCGAGAGGAAACACCATATATTTT
TRBV3-1/TRBV3-2,TRBJ2-5,NA,NA,CASSQGGRVAQYF,TGTGCCAGCAGCCAAGGGGGAAGGGTGGCCCAGTACTTC
TRBV7-9,TRBJ1-3,NA,NA,CASSARQFFSGNTIYF,TGTGCCAGCAGCGCCCGACAGTTCTTCTCTGGAAACACCATATATTTT
TRBV5-1,TRBJ2-3,NA,TRBD1,CASSAGQGRLWDTQYF,TGCGCCAGCAGCGCGGGACAGGGGCGCCTTTGGGATACGCAGTATTTT
TRBV3-1/TRBV3-2,TRBJ2-3,NA,NA,CASSQDRVSTWTDTQYF,TGTGCCAGCAGCCAAGACAGGGTCAGCACATGGACAGATACGCAGTATTTT
TRBV18,TRBJ1-2,NA,TRBD1,CASSLGQRNYGYTF,TGTGCCAGCTCACTGGGACAGAGAAACTATGGCTACACCTTC
TRBV5-1,TRBJ2-7,NA,NA,CASSLVAGYYEQYF,TGCGCCAGCAGCTTGGTCGCGGGGTACTACGAGCAGTACTTC
TRBV10-3,TRBJ2-7,once,TRBD1,CAISLTGGEYEQYF,TGTGCCATCAGTTTGACAGGGGGCGAGTACGAGCAGTACTTC
TRBV11-2,TRBJ1-2,NA,TRBD1,CASSTWTGSNYGYTF,TGTGCCAGCAGCACTTGGACAGGGTCTAACTATGGCTACACCTTC
TRBV4-1,TRBJ1-1,NA,NA,CASSQARARSMNTEAFF,TGCGCCAGCAGCCAAGCCCGGGCCCGTTCGATGAACACTGAAGCTTTCTTT
TRBV5-4,TRBJ2-3,NA,TRBD1,CASRDGIQGYSSDTQYF,TGTGCCAGCAGGGACGGAATACAGGGGTATTCATCAGATACGCAGTATTTT
TRBV3-1/TRBV3-2,TRBJ2-1,NA,TRBD1,CASSQQGASYNEQFF,TGTGCCAGCAGCCAACAGGGGGCCTCCTACAATGAGCAGTTCTTC
TRBV18,TRBJ2-7,NA,TRBD1,CASSHRDRGLFEQYF,TGTGCCAGCTCACACCGGGACAGGGGGCTCTTCGAGCAGTACTTC
TRBV6-5,TRBJ1-6,NA,NA,CASSSPRVNSPLHF,TGTGCCAGCAGTTCCCCCAGGGTTAATTCACCCCTCCACTTT
TRBV2,TRBJ1-4,few,NA,CATLMVPSTGKLFF,TGTGCCACTCTGATGGTGCCCTCAACCGGAAAACTGTTTTTT
TRBV27,TRBJ2-1,NA,TRBD2,CASSPAGGFYNEQFF,TGTGCCAGCAGTCCAGCGGGGGGGTTCTACAATGAGCAGTTCTTC
TRBV4-3,TRBJ2-6,NA,NA,CASSQDPGRGEGANVLTF,TGCGCCAGCAGCCAAGATCCCGGACGGGGTGAGGGGGCCAACGTCCTGACTTTC
TRBV3-1/TRBV3-2,TRBJ1-1,NA,NA,CASSRKGDTEAFF,TGTGCCAGCAGCCGAAAGGGCGACACTGAAGCTTTCTTT
TRBV19,TRBJ1-5,NA,NA,CASSFRDSNQPQHF,TGTGCCAGTAGTTTCCGGGACAGCAATCAGCCCCAGCATTTT
TRBV7-2,TRBJ1-1,NA,NA,CASSLGRGRGDTEAFF,TGTGCCAGCAGCTTAGGGCGGGGTCGCGGGGACACTGAAGCTTTCTTT
TRBV7-8,TRBJ2-7,once,TRBD2,CASSRGLAAYEQYF,TGTGCCAGCAGCCGGGGACTAGCAGCCTACGAGCAGTACTTC
TRBV2,TRBJ1-2,NA,TRBD1,CASRPNRGQYGYTF,TGTGCCAGCAGACCCAACAGGGGGCAATATGGCTACACCTTC
TRBV7-2,TRBJ1-2,few,TRBD1,CASSTRTGGDGYTF,TGTGCCAGCAGCACCAGGACAGGGGGAGATGGCTACACCTTC
TRBV7-2,TRBJ2-2,NA,NA,CASSLESGIGGELFF,TGTGCCAGCAGCTTAGAATCAGGGATCGGCGGGGAGCTGTTTTTT
TRBV5-1,TRBJ1-2,NA,TRBD1,CASRGTGDGYGYTF,TGCGCCAGCAGAGGGACAGGGGATGGCTATGGCTACACCTTC